These 15 T cell receptor beta chains originate from one sample sequenced in a study of T cell repertoires in cytomegalovirus infection (dated by TCRdb to the late 2010s). These reads were obtained on an Illumina HiSeq 1500. TCRdb's own reprocessing of the public reads used fastp at Q25 and MiXCR and kept productive beta chains. Rows merge per CDR3 protein into single entries with the most common DNA and genes. The sample table contains 450,000 to 650,000 distinct CDR3 sequences; only one count was recorded for approximately 26% of them. The top ten hold roughly an eighth of the sample. The sample was PBMCs. These receptors all stem from a human donor in good health (CMV status not recorded). Some clones in this sample may be carry-over from other donors' samples.

The V call is TRBV20-1, the J call TRBJ2-7; 9 bases fit TRBD1. Trimming took 0 bases from V and 2 from J; bases not matched to a gene: 11. This CDR3 has 17 amino acids. Germline assignment: CDR1 DFQATT and CDR2 SNEGSKA (reference sequence). The CDR3 DNA is TGCAGTGCTAGAGAAACTCCGGGACAGGGATCTACCTACGAGCAGTACTTC. Protein product: CSARETPGQGSTYEQYF.

Regarding this clonotype: Germline is not matched at one junction end, which may reflect a read error. The V call is TRBV28, the J call TRBJ1-1, with D possibly matching TRBD1 (5 bases). Germline CDR1 MDHEN, CDR2 SYDVKM. CDR3 size: 19 residues. CDR3 in DNA: TGTGCCAGCAGTATATGGGCCCTACTAAACCCGGACAAAAACACTGAAGCTTTCTTT. As protein: CASSIWALLNPDKNTEAFF. Drawing the rest from reference TRBV28 and TRBJ1-1, the complete variable domain is DVKVTQSSRYLVKRTGEKVFLECVQDMDHENMFWYRQDPGLGLRLIYFSYDVKMKEKGDIPEGYSVSREKKERFSLILESASTNQTSMYLCASSIWALLNPDKNTEAFFGQGTRLTVV.

This chain connects TRBV18 to TRBJ1-1; D gene uncertain. CDR3 length equals 13 residues. The germline V gene has CDR1 KGHSH and CDR2 LQKENI. Trimming stripped 4 bases from V and 7 bases from J, with 13 bases between. The CDR3 loop is CASSHSREFEAFF. CDR3 nucleotide sequence: TGTGCCAGCTCACACTCGAGGGAGTTTGAAGCTTTCTTT.

This clonotype was observed a handful of times. This rearrangement joins TRBV7-2 to TRBJ1-5; the D gene is possibly TRBD1 (5 bases). In germline, CDR1 is SGHTA, CDR2 FQGNSA. The germline V and J ends were trimmed by 8 bases and 2 bases, with 10 bases remaining between them. The CDR3 consists of 13 residues. The CDR3 loop reads CASGPGRNQPQHF. DNA for the CDR3: TGTGCCAGCGGGCCGGGGCGCAATCAGCCCCAGCATTTT. Filled out from reference TRBV7-2 and TRBJ1-5, the complete variable domain reads GAGVSQSPSNKVTEKGKDVELRCDPISGHTALYWYRQSLGQGLEFLIYFQGNSAPDKSGLPSDRFSAERTGGSVSTLTIQRTQQEDSAVYLCASGPGRNQPQHFGDGTRLSIL.

This rearrangement joins TRBV28 to TRBJ1-5; no firm D call. The CDR3 contains 12 residues. The germline V and J ends were trimmed by 4 bases and 8 bases, with 9 bases remaining between them. CDR1 is MDHEN, CDR2 SYDVKM, per germline. The CDR3, as DNA: TGTGCCAGCAGTTCGCTTTTGGAGCCCCAGCATTTT. It is translated as CASSSLLEPQHF.

This clonotype appeared a few times. The genes are TRBV6-6 and TRBJ2-1; D remains unclear. V was pared by 2 bases and J by 8 bases, with 16 bases between. There are 15 residues in the CDR3. Germline CDR1 is MNHNY and CDR2 is SVGAGI (reference sequence). The DNA for the CDR3 is TGTGCCAGCAGTTACCTGGCAGGTCGATCGGATGAGCAGTTCTTC. Translation: CASSYLAGRSDEQFF.

DNA of the CDR3: TGCAGTGCTAGGCCCCAGGGGAACTTACCCCTCCACTTT. It specifies CSARPQGNLPLHF. The gene calls are TRBV20-1 and TRBJ1-6; possibly TRBD1 for D (6 bases). This CDR3 is built from 13 residues. V lost 3 bases and J lost 12, with 15 bases in between. CDR1 is DFQATT, CDR2 SNEGSKA, per germline (reference sequence).

The table lists this clonotype with many counts. The chain couples TRBV7-8 to TRBJ2-1; D not certain. From germline, CDR1 is SGHVS and CDR2 FQNEAQ. Trimming took 0 bases from V and 4 from J, leaving 10 bases between them. The CDR3 length is 15 residues. In DNA form, the CDR3 reads TGTGCCAGCAGCTTAGCCGGACGGAAATACAATGAGCAGTTCTTC. Translating gives CASSLAGRKYNEQFF.

This sequence joins TRBV6-5 and TRBJ2-1; 14 bases align to TRBD2. The CDR3 sequence is 18 residues long. J was trimmed by 3 bases and V by 5 bases; bases with no gene match: 9. Germline V gene lookup returns CDR1 MNHEY and CDR2 SVGAGI. In DNA, the CDR3 is TGTGCCAGCAGTCACCCATGGGGACTAGCGGGAGACTACAATGAGCAGTTCTTC. Its protein is CASSHPWGLAGDYNEQFF.

The chain carries TRBV4-2 and TRBJ1-5; D call uncertain. Germline CDR1 LGHNA, CDR2 YNFKEQ. There are 16 residues in the CDR3. Trimming left V 0 bases short and J 0 bases short, with 9 bases between. The CDR3: CASSQDRTDSNQPQHF. DNA of the CDR3: TGTGCCAGCAGCCAAGATCGTACTGATAGCAATCAGCCCCAGCATTTT.

The rearrangement links TRBV6-5 to TRBJ2-5, with D perhaps TRBD1 or TRBD2 (5 bases each). The V and J ends lost 5 bases and 5 bases respectively, with 21 bases between them. The CDR3 totals 16 residues. Germline lookup yields CDR1 MNHEY and CDR2 SVGAGI. The CDR3 bases are TGTGCCAGCAGTGCTACAGGACTCCGGACTTGGGAGACCCAGTACTTC. Translation gives CASSATGLRTWETQYF.

This clonotype has only one observation. V gene TRBV5-6 combines with J gene TRBJ1-2; 8 bases match TRBD1. The length of the CDR3 is 12 residues. Germline CDR1 reads SGHDT; CDR2 reads YYEEEE. V lost 4 bases, J lost 8 bases, and 4 bases stayed unmatched. This chain's CDR3 is CASSKRQGGYTF. The CDR3 nucleotides read TGTGCCAGCAGCAAAAGACAGGGGGGCTACACCTTC.

This chain uses TRBV12-3 or TRBV12-4 with TRBJ2-2, with D uncertain. The CDR3 extends over 11 amino acids. V was cut by 6 bases and J by 9 bases, with 8 bases left in between. CDR3 region: CASSPGRELFF. The CDR3 DNA reads TGTGCCAGCAGCCCCGGTAGGGAGCTGTTTTTT.

The CDR3 DNA reads TGCGCCAGCAGGAGGTTAGCGGGAGCCACAGATACGCAGTATTTT. This sequence encodes CASRRLAGATDTQYF. V and J are TRBV5-1 and TRBJ2-3, with 9 bases matching TRBD2. Per germline, CDR1 SGHRS and CDR2 YFSETQ. The CDR3 has 15 residues. V shed 5 bases and J 2 bases; nucleotides not matched to a gene: 6.

This rearrangement joins TRBV4-2 to TRBJ2-7; D is uncertain. The CDR3 is 13 amino acids. From germline, CDR1 is LGHNA and CDR2 YNFKEQ. The V end was cut by 3 bases, the J end by 3 bases, with 9 bases between. CDR3 in amino acids: CASSHLQNYEQYF. The CDR3 DNA reads as TGTGCCAGCAGCCATCTGCAGAACTACGAGCAGTACTTC.